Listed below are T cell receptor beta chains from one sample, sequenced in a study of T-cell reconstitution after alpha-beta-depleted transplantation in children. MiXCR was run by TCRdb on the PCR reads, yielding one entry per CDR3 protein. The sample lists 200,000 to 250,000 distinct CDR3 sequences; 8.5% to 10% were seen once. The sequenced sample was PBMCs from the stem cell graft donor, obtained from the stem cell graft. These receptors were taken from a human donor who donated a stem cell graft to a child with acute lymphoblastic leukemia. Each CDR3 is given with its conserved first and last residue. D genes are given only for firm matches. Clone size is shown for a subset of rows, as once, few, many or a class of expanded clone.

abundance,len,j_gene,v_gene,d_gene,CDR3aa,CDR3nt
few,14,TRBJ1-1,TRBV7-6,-,CASSPDNLNTEAFF,TGTGCCAGCAGCCCGGACAATTTGAACACTGAAGCTTTCTTT
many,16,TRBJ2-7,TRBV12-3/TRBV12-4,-,CASSPNLAVSSYEQYF,TGTGCCAGCAGTCCCAATTTGGCTGTAAGCTCCTACGAGCAGTACTTC
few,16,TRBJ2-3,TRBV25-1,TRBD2,CASSGIAGLSTDTQYF,TGTGCCAGCAGTGGTATAGCGGGCCTTAGCACAGATACGCAGTATTTT
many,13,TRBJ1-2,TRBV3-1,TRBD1,CASSQRTGYGYTF,TGTGCCAGCAGCCAACGGACAGGCTATGGCTACACCTTC
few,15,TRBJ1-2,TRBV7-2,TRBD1,CASSTRQGAPLGYTF,TGTGCCAGCAGCACCCGACAGGGGGCTCCACTAGGCTACACCTTC
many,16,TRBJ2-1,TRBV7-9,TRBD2,CASSLVLAGLSNEQFF,TGTGCCAGCAGCTTAGTTCTAGCGGGCCTTTCGAATGAGCAGTTCTTC
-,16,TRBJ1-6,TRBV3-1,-,CASSQGFRGANSPLHF,TGTGCCAGCAGCCAAGGGTTTAGGGGGGCTAATTCACCCCTCCACTTT
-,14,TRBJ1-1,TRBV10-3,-,CAISESLMNTEAFF,TGTGCCATCAGTGAGTCTTTAATGAACACTGAAGCTTTCTTT
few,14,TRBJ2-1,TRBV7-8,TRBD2,CASSDRGGANEQFF,TGTGCCAGCAGCGACCGGGGAGGGGCGAATGAGCAGTTCTTC
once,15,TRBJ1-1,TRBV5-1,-,CASSLQGPGGTEAFF,TGCGCCAGCAGTCTCCAGGGTCCGGGGGGCACTGAAGCTTTCTTT
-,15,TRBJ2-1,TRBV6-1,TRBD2,CASIEAGGPSDEQFF,TGTGCCAGCATTGAGGCGGGGGGGCCGTCCGATGAGCAGTTCTTC
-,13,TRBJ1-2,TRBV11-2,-,CASSPDGGSGYTF,TGTGCCAGCAGCCCTGACGGGGGATCTGGCTACACCTTC
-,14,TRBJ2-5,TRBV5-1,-,CASSLARNQETQYF,TGCGCCAGCAGCTTGGCCAGGAATCAAGAGACCCAGTACTTC
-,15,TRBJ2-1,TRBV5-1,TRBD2,CASSLSGGSQRHSLF,TGCGCCAGCAGCTTAAGCGGGGGGTCACAACGCCACAGTCTCTTC
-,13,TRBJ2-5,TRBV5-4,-,CASRWGQGETQYF,TGTGCCAGCAGATGGGGACAAGGGGAGACCCAGTACTTC
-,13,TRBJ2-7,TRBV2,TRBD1,CASRPPGQDDRYF,TGTGCCAGCCGACCCCCGGGACAGGACGATCGGTACTTC
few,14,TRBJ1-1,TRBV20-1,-,CSARGGGGSGEAFF,TGCAGTGCTAGAGGAGGGGGAGGGTCAGGTGAAGCTTTCTTT
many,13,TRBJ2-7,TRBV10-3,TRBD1,CATNRDSTYEQYF,TGTGCCACCAACCGGGACAGTACCTACGAGCAGTACTTC
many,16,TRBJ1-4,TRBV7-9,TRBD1,CASSAVQGATNEKLFF,TGTGCCAGCAGCGCAGTTCAGGGGGCGACTAATGAAAAACTGTTTTTT
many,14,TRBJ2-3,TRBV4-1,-,CASSQDQGPNTQYF,TGCGCCAGCAGCCAAGATCAGGGGCCCAATACGCAGTATTTT
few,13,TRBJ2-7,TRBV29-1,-,CSVAWTEFGEQYF,TGCAGCGTTGCTTGGACTGAGTTTGGCGAGCAGTACTTC
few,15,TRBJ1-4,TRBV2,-,CASMTKQGKGEKLFF,TGTGCCAGCATGACCAAACAGGGCAAAGGTGAAAAACTGTTTTTT
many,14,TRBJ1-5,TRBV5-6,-,CASSLAQAEQPQHF,TGTGCCAGCAGCCTAGCCCAGGCGGAGCAGCCCCAGCATTTT
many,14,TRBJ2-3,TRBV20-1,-,CSTNGGGSTDTQYF,TGCAGTACGAATGGGGGCGGGAGCACAGATACGCAGTATTTT
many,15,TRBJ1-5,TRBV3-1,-,CASSQGGMANQPQHF,TGTGCCAGCAGCCAAGGAGGTATGGCGAATCAGCCCCAGCATTTT
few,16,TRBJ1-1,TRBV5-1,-,CASSFGMRAENTEAFF,TGCGCCAGCAGCTTCGGGATGAGGGCTGAGAACACTGAAGCTTTCTTT
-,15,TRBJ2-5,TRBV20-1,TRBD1,CSVPDREKNGETQYF,TGCAGTGTTCCGGACAGGGAGAAAAACGGAGAGACCCAGTACTTC
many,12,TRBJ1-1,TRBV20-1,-,CSASARPTGAFF,TGCAGTGCTAGTGCCAGGCCCACAGGAGCTTTCTTT
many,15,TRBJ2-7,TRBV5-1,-,CASSLDFGQGAKEYF,-
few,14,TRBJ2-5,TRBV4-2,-,CASSRGSEEETQYF,TGTGCCAGCAGCCGGGGTAGCGAGGAAGAGACCCAGTACTTC
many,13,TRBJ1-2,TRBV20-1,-,CSAIEGVNYGYTF,TGCAGTGCTATAGAAGGGGTTAACTATGGCTACACCTTC
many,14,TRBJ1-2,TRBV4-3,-,CASSHRTDTYGYTF,TGCGCCAGCAGCCACCGGACGGACACCTATGGCTACACCTTC
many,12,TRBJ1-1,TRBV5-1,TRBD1,CASSDGTVRAFF,TGCGCCAGCAGCGATGGGACAGTGAGAGCTTTCTTT
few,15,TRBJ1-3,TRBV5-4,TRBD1,CASSWGQSSGNTIYF,TGTGCCAGCAGCTGGGGACAGAGCTCTGGAAACACCATATATTTT
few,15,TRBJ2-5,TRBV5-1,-,CASSITGTPEETQYF,TGCGCCAGCAGCATAACCGGGACACCTGAAGAGACCCAGTACTTC
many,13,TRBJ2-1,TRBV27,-,CASSSYLANEQFF,TGTGCCAGCAGTTCGTACTTAGCCAACGAGCAGTTCTTC
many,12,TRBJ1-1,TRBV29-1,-,CSVEDQPGRAFF,TGCAGCGTTGAAGATCAGCCAGGGCGTGCTTTCTTT
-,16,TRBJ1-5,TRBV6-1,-,CASSPGQTNSNQPQHF,TGTGCCAGCAGTCCCGGACAGACTAATAGCAATCAGCCCCAGCATTTT
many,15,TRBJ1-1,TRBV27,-,CASSLNRGASTEAFF,TGTGCCAGCAGTTTGAATCGGGGGGCCAGCACTGAAGCTTTCTTT
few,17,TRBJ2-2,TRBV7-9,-,CASSSPNPRVNTGELFF,TGTGCCAGCAGCTCCCCAAATCCGCGAGTGAACACCGGGGAGCTGTTTTTT
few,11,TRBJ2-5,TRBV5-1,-,CASSLGPTQYF,TGCGCCAGCAGCTTGGGGCCTACCCAGTACTTC
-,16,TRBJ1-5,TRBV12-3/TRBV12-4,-,CASSSHEGSGNQPQHF,TGTGCCAGCAGTTCCCACGAAGGTAGCGGGAATCAGCCCCAGCATTTT
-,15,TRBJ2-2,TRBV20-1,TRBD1,CSATGQGANTGELFF,TGCAGTGCTACCGGACAGGGGGCGAACACCGGGGAGCTGTTTTTT
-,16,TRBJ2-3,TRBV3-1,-,CASSQDGQGSTDTQYF,TGTGCCAGCAGCCAAGATGGGCAGGGGAGCACAGATACGCAGTATTTT
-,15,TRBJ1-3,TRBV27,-,CASSPWTDSGNTIYF,TGTGCCAGCAGTCCTTGGACAGACTCTGGAAACACCATATATTTT
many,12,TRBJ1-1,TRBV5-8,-,CASSFRETEAFF,TGTGCCAGCAGCTTCCGGGAGACTGAAGCTTTCTTT
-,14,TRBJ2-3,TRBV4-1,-,CASSQRGDSDTQYF,TGCGCCAGCAGCCAGAGGGGGGACTCAGATACGCAGTATTTT
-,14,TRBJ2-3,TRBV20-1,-,CSARDRAGPNTQYF,TGCAGTGCTAGAGATCGCGCGGGGCCGAATACGCAGTATTTT
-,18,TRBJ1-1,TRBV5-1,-,CTSSLMKLSGIGNTEAFF,TGCACCAGCAGCTTGATGAAGTTGTCGGGGATAGGGAACACTGAAGCTTTCTTT
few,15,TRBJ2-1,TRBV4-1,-,CASSLWREEGNEQFF,TGCGCCAGCAGCCTCTGGCGAGAAGAGGGGAATGAGCAGTTCTTC
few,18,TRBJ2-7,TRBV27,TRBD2,CASSGPGLAGGCTCKQYF,TGTGCCAGCAGTGGCCCGGGACTAGCGGGGGGATGTACGTGCAAGCAGTACTTC
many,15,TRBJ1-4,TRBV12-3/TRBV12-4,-,CASSLPGGRGEKLFF,TGTGCCAGCAGTCTCCCGGGGGGGCGAGGGGAAAAACTGTTTTTT
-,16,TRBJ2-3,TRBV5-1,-,CASISQPGLPTDTQYF,TGCGCCAGCATCTCCCAACCGGGACTCCCCACAGATACGCAGTATTTT
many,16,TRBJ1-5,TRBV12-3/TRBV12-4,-,CASSFLGFGGNQPQHF,TGTGCCAGCAGTTTTTTGGGGTTCGGGGGCAATCAGCCCCAGCATTTT
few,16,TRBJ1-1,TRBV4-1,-,CASSQLLLSGNTEAFF,TGCGCCAGCAGCCAACTTCTCCTGAGTGGGAACACTGAAGCTTTCTTT
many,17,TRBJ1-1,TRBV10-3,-,CAISVQGGHSQNTEAFF,TGTGCCATCAGTGTTCAGGGCGGGCACTCCCAGAACACTGAAGCTTTCTTT
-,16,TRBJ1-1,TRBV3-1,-,CASSQPDGGKNTEAFF,TGTGCCAGCAGCCAACCGGACGGCGGGAAAAACACTGAAGCTTTCTTT
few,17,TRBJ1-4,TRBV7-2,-,CASSLAGAATTNEKLFF,TGTGCCAGCAGCTTAGCGGGCGCGGCCACAACTAATGAAAAACTGTTTTTT